These T cell receptor beta chains were read from a single sample in a study of blood T cell repertoires in COVID-19. This table comes from immunoSEQ multiplex PCR, and its TCRdb copy is limited to in-frame clones, with some not included. Among more than 250,000 clones listed, 90% were seen once. Sequencing used PBMCs or T cells enriched from blood (not recorded which). These receptors originate from a woman aged 18-30 years with acute COVID-19. The conserved cysteine and the conserved F or W are not part of the CDR3 here. Fields, in order: clone size, V gene, J gene, CDR3 protein. Clone size, where shown, is once, few, many, or a class for clones that have expanded.

clone size: -; V gene: TRBV27; J gene: TRBJ1-6; CDR3 protein: ASRSRQGRNSPLH
clone size: -; V gene: TRBV19; J gene: TRBJ2-7; CDR3 protein: ASSISGLAFASYEQY
clone size: -; V gene: TRBV7-2; J gene: TRBJ2-3; CDR3 protein: ASSLAALTDTQY
clone size: -; V gene: TRBV12-3/TRBV12-4; J gene: TRBJ1-1; CDR3 protein: ASRLQGRTEAF
clone size: -; V gene: TRBV6-1; J gene: TRBJ2-5; CDR3 protein: ASSVGLAGVQETQY
clone size: few; V gene: TRBV5-1; J gene: TRBJ1-3; CDR3 protein: ASSWDRGSGNTIY
clone size: -; V gene: TRBV9; J gene: TRBJ2-7; CDR3 protein: ASSVGGTISYEQY
clone size: -; V gene: TRBV5-1; J gene: TRBJ1-1; CDR3 protein: ASSSKQGTNTEAF
clone size: -; V gene: TRBV19; J gene: TRBJ1-2; CDR3 protein: ASSKGQNYGYT
clone size: -; V gene: TRBV27; J gene: TRBJ2-7; CDR3 protein: ASSLASGGGEGVYEQY
clone size: -; V gene: TRBV19; J gene: TRBJ1-5; CDR3 protein: ASTLMDRGNIQPQH
clone size: -; V gene: TRBV28; J gene: TRBJ1-1; CDR3 protein: ASSLTGTTEAF
clone size: -; V gene: TRBV9; J gene: TRBJ2-2; CDR3 protein: ASSVATRVAGELF
clone size: -; V gene: TRBV9; J gene: TRBJ2-1; CDR3 protein: ASSAFTSGRVGDEQF
clone size: -; V gene: TRBV21-1; J gene: TRBJ2-7; CDR3 protein: ASSKKRWSSYEQY
clone size: -; V gene: TRBV12-5; J gene: TRBJ2-1; CDR3 protein: ASGLVLDRRGDWNEQF
clone size: few; V gene: TRBV6-5; J gene: TRBJ1-1; CDR3 protein: ASSLRGGGNTEAF
clone size: once; V gene: TRBV30; J gene: TRBJ1-3; CDR3 protein: AWSPRQGWSGNTIY
clone size: -; V gene: TRBV10-2; J gene: TRBJ1-1; CDR3 protein: ASNSGTGGKAF
clone size: -; V gene: TRBV29-1; J gene: TRBJ2-5; CDR3 protein: SVGQLYQETQY
clone size: -; V gene: TRBV5-5; J gene: TRBJ1-3; CDR3 protein: ASSRGLKDGFSGNTIY
clone size: -; V gene: TRBV2; J gene: TRBJ2-7; CDR3 protein: ASEPALESEQY
clone size: -; V gene: TRBV28; J gene: TRBJ1-1; CDR3 protein: ASSLSGGTNEAF
clone size: -; V gene: TRBV28; J gene: TRBJ2-7; CDR3 protein: ASSFLQGTYEQY
clone size: -; V gene: TRBV12-3/TRBV12-4; J gene: TRBJ2-1; CDR3 protein: ASRRVVNEQF
clone size: few; V gene: TRBV6-1; J gene: TRBJ1-5; CDR3 protein: ASSEIRFGGASNQPQH
clone size: -; V gene: TRBV4-1; J gene: TRBJ1-2; CDR3 protein: ASSQGRGGAFDGYT
clone size: -; V gene: TRBV30; J gene: TRBJ1-5; CDR3 protein: AWSWGGGNQPQH
clone size: -; V gene: TRBV13; J gene: TRBJ2-7; CDR3 protein: ASSPDRGPSYEQY
clone size: -; V gene: TRBV7-9; J gene: TRBJ2-6; CDR3 protein: ASSLAGGVSGANVLT
clone size: -; V gene: TRBV30; J gene: TRBJ2-7; CDR3 protein: AWSGVAGAIYEQY
clone size: -; V gene: TRBV11-2; J gene: TRBJ1-1; CDR3 protein: ASSSRGGGTEAF
clone size: few; V gene: TRBV28; J gene: TRBJ2-7; CDR3 protein: ASSLAGFYEQY
clone size: -; V gene: TRBV18; J gene: TRBJ1-6; CDR3 protein: ASSPMAFSDRDSRYSPLH
clone size: -; V gene: TRBV4-3; J gene: TRBJ2-1; CDR3 protein: ASSQDLRRAYNEQF
clone size: -; V gene: TRBV2; J gene: TRBJ1-5; CDR3 protein: ASAEGTGDQPQH
clone size: -; V gene: TRBV7-9; J gene: TRBJ2-1; CDR3 protein: ASSLSLRDLSDSYNEQF
clone size: -; V gene: TRBV6-1; J gene: TRBJ2-7; CDR3 protein: ASSERQGLLAGGYYEQY
clone size: -; V gene: TRBV30; J gene: TRBJ2-7; CDR3 protein: AFGTSGYEQY
clone size: -; V gene: TRBV2; J gene: TRBJ1-1; CDR3 protein: ASKGQGSENTEAF
clone size: -; V gene: TRBV5-1; J gene: TRBJ2-5; CDR3 protein: ASSLQALQETQY